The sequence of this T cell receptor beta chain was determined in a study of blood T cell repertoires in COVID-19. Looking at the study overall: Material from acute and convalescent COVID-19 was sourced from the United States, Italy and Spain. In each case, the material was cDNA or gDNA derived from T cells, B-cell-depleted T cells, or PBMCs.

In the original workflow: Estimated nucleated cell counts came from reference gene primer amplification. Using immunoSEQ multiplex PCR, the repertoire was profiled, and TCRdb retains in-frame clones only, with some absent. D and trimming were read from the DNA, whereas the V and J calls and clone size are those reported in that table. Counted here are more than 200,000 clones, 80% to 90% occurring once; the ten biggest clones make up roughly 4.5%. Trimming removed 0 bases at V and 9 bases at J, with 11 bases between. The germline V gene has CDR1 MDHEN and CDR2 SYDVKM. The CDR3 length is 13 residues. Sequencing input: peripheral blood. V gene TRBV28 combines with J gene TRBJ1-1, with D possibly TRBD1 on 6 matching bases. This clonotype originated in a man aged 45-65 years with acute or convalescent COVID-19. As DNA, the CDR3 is TGTGCCAGCAGTTTATGGGGGGCGGCAAAAGCTTTCTTT. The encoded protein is CASSLWGAAKAFF.